This T cell receptor beta chain is drawn from a study of control samples from healthy donors and cancer patients (dated by TCRdb to the early 2020s). Concerning this clone itself: Its antigen is still unknown. There are no base qualities to consult, and no much larger clone falls within one base.

Library creation used the immunoSEQ multiplex PCR assay. In its TCRdb copy, this immuneACCESS table keeps in-frame sequences only and misses some clones. Where compared with another copy, unresolved V genes explain less than half of these, and the others have no known cause. In this sample the table shows 80,000 to 100,000 clones, about 80% of which occur a single time. The ten biggest clones cover 10% to 13% of the sample. The CDR3 goes from the cysteine to the phenylalanine over 17 residues. The sequence is cut down to CDR3 DNA, 51 bases in frame from base 1. At the junction V is shortened by 5 bases and J by 6 bases, with 22 bases in between. The germline V gene specifies SGHAT as CDR1 and FQNNGV as CDR2.

Sequences were obtained from blood. The TCR originated in a woman aged 25-40 years in good health. The chain links TRBV11-2 with TRBJ2-2, with a tentative D gene TRBD1 over 7 matching bases. The DNA reads as follows: TGTGCCAGCAGCCGAGGGGGGCTGCGGGACAGTGCCGGGGAGCTGTTTTTT. Its protein is CASSRGGLRDSAGELFF. The entire variable domain, with the stretches around the CDR3 drawn from the reference TRBV11-2 and TRBJ2-2 proteins, is EAGVAQSPRYKIIEKRQSVAFWCNPISGHATLYWYQQILGQGPKLLIQFQNNGVVDDSQLPKDRFSAERLKGVDSTLKIQPAKLEDSAVYLCASSRGGLRDSAGELFFGEGSRLTVL.